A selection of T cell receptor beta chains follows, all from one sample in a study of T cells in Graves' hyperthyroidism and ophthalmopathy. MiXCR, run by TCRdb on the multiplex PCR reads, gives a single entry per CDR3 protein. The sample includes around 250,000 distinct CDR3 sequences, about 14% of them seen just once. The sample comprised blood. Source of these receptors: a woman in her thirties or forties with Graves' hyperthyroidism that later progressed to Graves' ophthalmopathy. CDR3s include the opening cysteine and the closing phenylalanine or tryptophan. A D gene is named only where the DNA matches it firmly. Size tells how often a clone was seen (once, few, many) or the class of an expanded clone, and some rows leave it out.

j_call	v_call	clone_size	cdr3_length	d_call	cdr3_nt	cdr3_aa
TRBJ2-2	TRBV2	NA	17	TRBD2	TGTGCCAGCAACGGACTAGCGGGAGGCGCGAACACCGGGGAGCTGTTTTTT	CASNGLAGGANTGELFF
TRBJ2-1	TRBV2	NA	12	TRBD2	TGTGCCCGGGCTAGCGGGAGACATGAGCAGTTCTTC	CARASGRHEQFF
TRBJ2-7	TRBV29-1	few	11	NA	TGCAGCGTTACAGATACCTACGAGCAGTACTTC	CSVTDTYEQYF
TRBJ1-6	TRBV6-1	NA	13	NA	TGTGCCAGCACTCGGCAGGATAATTCACCCCTCCACTTT	CASTRQDNSPLHF
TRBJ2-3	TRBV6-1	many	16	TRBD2	TGTGCCAGCAGCGGAGGACTAGCGGGTTCCACAGATACGCAGTATTTT	CASSGGLAGSTDTQYF
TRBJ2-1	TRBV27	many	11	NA	TGTGCCAGCACCTCGTACAATGAGCAGTTCTTC	CASTSYNEQFF
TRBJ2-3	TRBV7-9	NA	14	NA	TGTGCCAGCAGCTTACGGCGGGACACAGATACGCAGTATTTT	CASSLRRDTDTQYF
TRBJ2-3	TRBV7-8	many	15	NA	TGTGCCAGCAGCTTAGCCCGAGGAAGCACAGATACGCAGTATTTT	CASSLARGSTDTQYF
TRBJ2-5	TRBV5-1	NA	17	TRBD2	TGCGCCAGCAGCCCTGGCAGGACTAGCGGCTGGAGCGAGACCCAGTACTTC	CASSPGRTSGWSETQYF
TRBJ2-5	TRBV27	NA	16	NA	TGTGCCAGCAGTACTAGGGGGACCGGGACTCGAGAGACCCAGTACTTC	CASSTRGTGTRETQYF
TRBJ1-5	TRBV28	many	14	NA	TGTGCCAGCAGTCCTCGAAGCCGAATTCAGCCCCAGCATTTT	CASSPRSRIQPQHF
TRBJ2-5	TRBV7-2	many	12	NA	TGTGCCAGCAGCCCCTCGTATGGGACCCAGTACTTC	CASSPSYGTQYF
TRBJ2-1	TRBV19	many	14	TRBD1	TGTGCCAGTAGTATGAACCGACAGGGGGATGAGCAGTTCTTC	CASSMNRQGDEQFF
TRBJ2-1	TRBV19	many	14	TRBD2	TGTGCCAGTTTAGCGGGAGGGCCTGTGGATGAGCAGTTCTTC	CASLAGGPVDEQFF
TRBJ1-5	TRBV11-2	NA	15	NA	TGTGCCGGCAGCCATACGGGGAGGAGTAATCAGCCCCAGCATTTT	CAGSHTGRSNQPQHF
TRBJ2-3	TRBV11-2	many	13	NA	TGTGCCAGCAGTTATCAGGGGATAGATACGCAGTATTTT	CASSYQGIDTQYF
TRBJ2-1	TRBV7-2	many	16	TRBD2	TGTGCCAGCAGCTTTCTGACTAGCGGGAGGTACAATGAGCAGTTCTTC	CASSFLTSGRYNEQFF
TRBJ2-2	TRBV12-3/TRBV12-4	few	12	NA	TGTGCCAGCAGTTTGCTACCCGGGGAGCTGTTTTTT	CASSLLPGELFF
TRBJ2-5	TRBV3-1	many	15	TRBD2	TGTGCCAGCCTAATCGGGGCGGGAGGGCCACAGACCCAGTACTTC	CASLIGAGGPQTQYF
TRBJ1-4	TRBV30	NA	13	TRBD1	TGTGCCTGGGGCCGGGACAGTGGCGAAAAACTGTTTTTT	CAWGRDSGEKLFF
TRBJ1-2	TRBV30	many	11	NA	TGTGCCTGGACGGCGGGAGCTGGCTACACCTTC	CAWTAGAGYTF
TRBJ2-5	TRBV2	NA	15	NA	TGTGCCAGCAGTCATAGGGGGACTGAGCAAGAGACCCAGTACTTC	CASSHRGTEQETQYF
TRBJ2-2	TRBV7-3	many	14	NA	TGTGCCAGCAGCTTCGCAGGGAACACCGGGGAGCTGTTTTTT	CASSFAGNTGELFF
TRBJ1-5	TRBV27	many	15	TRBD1	TGTGCCAGCAGTTTAGAAGGGGGCAACAATCAGCCCCAGCATTTT	CASSLEGGNNQPQHF
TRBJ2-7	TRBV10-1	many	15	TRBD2	TGCGCCAGCAGGGGCAGGACTAGCGGCTACTACGAGCAGTACTTC	CASRGRTSGYYEQYF